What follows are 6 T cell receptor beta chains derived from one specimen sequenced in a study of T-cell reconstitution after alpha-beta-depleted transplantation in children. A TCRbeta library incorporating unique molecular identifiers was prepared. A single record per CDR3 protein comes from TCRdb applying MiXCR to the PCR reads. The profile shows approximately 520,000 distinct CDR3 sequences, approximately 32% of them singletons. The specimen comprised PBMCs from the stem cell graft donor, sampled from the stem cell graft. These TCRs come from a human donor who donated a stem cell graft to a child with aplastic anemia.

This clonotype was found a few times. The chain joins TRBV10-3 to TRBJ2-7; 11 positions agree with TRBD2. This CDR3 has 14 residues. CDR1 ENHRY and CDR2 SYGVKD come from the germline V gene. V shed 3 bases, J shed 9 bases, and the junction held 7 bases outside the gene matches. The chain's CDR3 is CAISEGTSGRGQYV. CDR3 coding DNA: TGTGCCATCAGTGAAGGGACTAGCGGAAGGGGGCAGTACGTC.

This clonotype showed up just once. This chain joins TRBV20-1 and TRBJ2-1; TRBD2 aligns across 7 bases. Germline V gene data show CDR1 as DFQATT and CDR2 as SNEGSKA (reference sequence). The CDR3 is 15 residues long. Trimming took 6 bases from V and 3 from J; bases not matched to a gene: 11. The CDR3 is CSAHPFTGGYNEQFF. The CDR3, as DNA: TGCAGTGCCCACCCGTTCACGGGAGGCTACAATGAGCAGTTCTTC.

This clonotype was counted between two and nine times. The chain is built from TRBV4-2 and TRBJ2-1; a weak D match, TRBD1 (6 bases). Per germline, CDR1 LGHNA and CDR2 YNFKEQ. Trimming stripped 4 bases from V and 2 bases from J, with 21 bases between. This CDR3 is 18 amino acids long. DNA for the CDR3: TGTGCCAGCAGCCCGGACTCCTCAGGGGTTGTTGCCTACAATGAGCAGTTCTTC. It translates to CASSPDSSGVVAYNEQFF.

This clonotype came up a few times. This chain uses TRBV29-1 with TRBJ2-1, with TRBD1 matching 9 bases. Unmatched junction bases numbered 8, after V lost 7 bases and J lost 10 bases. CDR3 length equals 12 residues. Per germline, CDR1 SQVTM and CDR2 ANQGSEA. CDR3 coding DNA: TGCAGCGCCAAGACAGGGGGACGGGAGCAGTTCTTC. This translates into CSAKTGGREQFF.

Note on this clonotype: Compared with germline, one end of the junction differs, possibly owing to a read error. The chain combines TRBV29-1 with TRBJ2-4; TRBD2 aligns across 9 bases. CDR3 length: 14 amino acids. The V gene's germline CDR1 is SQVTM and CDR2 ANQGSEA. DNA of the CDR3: TGCAGCGTTGGGGTCCTAGCGGGAAAAAACAGTCAGTACTTC. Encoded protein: CSVGVLAGKNSQYF.

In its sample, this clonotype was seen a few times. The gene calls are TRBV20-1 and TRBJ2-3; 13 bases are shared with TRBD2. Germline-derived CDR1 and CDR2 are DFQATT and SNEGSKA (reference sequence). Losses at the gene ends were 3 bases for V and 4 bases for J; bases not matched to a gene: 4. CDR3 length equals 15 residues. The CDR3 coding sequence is TGCAGTGCTAGCCAAACTAGCGGGAGGGCAGATACGCAGTATTTT. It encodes CSASQTSGRADTQYF.